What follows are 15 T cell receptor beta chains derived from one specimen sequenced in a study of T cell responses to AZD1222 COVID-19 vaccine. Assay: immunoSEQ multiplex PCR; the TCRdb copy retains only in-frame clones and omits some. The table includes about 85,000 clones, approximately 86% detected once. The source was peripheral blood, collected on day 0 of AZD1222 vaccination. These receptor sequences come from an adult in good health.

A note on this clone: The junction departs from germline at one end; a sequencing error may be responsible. CDR3 DNA: TGTGCCAGCAGTATAGGGACTCGGGCCTTCTTC. Translating it yields CASSIGTRAFF. This sequence joins TRBV28 and TRBJ2-7, with D tentatively TRBD2 (6 bases). The CDR3 is 11 residues long. Germline lookup yields CDR1 MDHEN and CDR2 SYDVKM.

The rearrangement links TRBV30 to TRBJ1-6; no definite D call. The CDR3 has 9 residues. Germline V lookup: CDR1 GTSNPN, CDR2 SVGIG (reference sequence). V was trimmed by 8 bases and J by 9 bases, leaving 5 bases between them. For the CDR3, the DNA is TGTGCCGGGTTTTCACCCCTCCACTTT. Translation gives CAGFSPLHF.

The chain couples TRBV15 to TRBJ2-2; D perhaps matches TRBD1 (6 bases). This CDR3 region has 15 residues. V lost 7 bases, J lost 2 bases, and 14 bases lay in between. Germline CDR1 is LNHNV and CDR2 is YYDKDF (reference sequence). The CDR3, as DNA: TGTGCCACCATTCCAGACAGGACTAACACCGGGGAGCTGTTTTTT. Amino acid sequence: CATIPDRTNTGELFF. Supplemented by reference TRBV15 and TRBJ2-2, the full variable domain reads DAMVIQNPRYQVTQFGKPVTLSCSQTLNHNVMYWYQQKSSQAPKLLFHYYDKDFNNEADTPDNFQSRRPNTSFCFLDIRSPGLGDTAMYLCATIPDRTNTGELFFGEGSRLTVL.

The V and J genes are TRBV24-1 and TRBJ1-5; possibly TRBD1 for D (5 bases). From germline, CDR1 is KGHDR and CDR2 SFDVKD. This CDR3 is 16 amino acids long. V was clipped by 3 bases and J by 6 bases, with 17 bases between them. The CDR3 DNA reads TGTGCCACCAGTGATAGGTCGGCAGGGATTAGTCAGCCCCAGCATTTT. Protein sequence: CATSDRSAGISQPQHF.

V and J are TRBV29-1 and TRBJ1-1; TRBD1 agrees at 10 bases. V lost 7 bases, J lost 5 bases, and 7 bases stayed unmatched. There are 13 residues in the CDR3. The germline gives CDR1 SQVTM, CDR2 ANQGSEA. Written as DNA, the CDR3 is TGCAGCGCGGGACAGGGGTGGGGGACTGAAGCTTTCTTT. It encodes CSAGQGWGTEAFF.

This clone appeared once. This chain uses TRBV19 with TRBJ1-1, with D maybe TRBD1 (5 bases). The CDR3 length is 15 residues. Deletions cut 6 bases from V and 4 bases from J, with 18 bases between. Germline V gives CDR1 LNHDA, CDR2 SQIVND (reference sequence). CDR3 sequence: CASSRGRGGVTEAFF. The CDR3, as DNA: TGTGCCAGTAGCCGGGGTAGGGGTGGGGTCACTGAAGCTTTCTTT.

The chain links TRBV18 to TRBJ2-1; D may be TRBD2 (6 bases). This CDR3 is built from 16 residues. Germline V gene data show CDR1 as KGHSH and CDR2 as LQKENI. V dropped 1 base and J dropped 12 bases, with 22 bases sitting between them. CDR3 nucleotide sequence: TGTGCCAGCTCACCACAGGAAGTAGCGGACTTTACCCGGCAGTTCTTC. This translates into CASSPQEVADFTRQFF.

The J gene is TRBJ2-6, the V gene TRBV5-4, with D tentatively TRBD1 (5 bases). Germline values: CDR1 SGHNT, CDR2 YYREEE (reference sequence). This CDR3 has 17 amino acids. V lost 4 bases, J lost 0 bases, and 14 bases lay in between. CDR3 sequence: CASSPGRGRSGANVLTF. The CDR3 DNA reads TGTGCCAGCAGCCCCGGTAGGGGCCGCTCTGGGGCCAACGTCCTGACTTTC.

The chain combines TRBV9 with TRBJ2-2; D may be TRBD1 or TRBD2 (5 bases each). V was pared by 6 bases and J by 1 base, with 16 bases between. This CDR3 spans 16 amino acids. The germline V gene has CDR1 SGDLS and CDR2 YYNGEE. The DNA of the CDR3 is TGTGCCAGCAACCGAGGTGGGGGTATGAACACCGGGGAGCTGTTTTTT. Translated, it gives CASNRGGGMNTGELFF.

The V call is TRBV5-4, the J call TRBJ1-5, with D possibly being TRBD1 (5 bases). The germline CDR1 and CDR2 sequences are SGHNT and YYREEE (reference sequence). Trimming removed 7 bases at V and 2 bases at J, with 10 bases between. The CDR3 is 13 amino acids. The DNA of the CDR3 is TGTGCCAGCGGGGTGGGGGGCAATCAGCCCCAGCATTTT. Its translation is CASGVGGNQPQHF.

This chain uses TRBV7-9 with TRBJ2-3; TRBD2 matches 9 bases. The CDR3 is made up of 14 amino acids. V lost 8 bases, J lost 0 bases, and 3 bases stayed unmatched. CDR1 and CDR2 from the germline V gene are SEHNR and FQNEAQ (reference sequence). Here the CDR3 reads CASGLAQSTDTQYF. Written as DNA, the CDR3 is TGTGCCAGCGGACTAGCGCAGAGCACAGATACGCAGTATTTT.

The CDR3 reads CASSQDLGQGHYTF. CDR3 DNA sequence: TGCGCCAGCAGCCAAGATCTAGGACAGGGTCACTACACCTTC. The chain uses TRBV4-3 and TRBJ1-2, with 8 bases lining up with TRBD1. Germline V gene data show CDR1 as LGHNA and CDR2 as YSLEER. Trimming cost V 0 bases and J 10 bases; bases outside gene matches: 7. The CDR3 has 14 amino acids.

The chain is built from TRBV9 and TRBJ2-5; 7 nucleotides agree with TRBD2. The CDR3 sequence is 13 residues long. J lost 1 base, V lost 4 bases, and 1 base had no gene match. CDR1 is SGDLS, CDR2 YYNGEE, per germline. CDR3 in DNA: TGTGCCAGCAGCAGGACTAGCCAAGAGACCCAGTACTTC. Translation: CASSRTSQETQYF.

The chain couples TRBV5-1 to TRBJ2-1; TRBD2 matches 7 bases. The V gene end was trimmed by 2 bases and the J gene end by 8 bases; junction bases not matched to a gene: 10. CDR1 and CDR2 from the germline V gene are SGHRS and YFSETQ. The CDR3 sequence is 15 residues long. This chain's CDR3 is CASSLLGGSSYEQFF. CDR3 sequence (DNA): TGCGCCAGCAGCTTACTTGGCGGGAGTAGCTATGAGCAGTTCTTC. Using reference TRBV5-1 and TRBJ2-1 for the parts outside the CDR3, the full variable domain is KAGVTQTPRYLIKTRGQQVTLSCSPISGHRSVSWYQQTPGQGLQFLFEYFSETQRNKGNFPGRFSGRQFSNSRSEMNVSTLELGDSALYLCASSLLGGSSYEQFFGPGTRLTVL.

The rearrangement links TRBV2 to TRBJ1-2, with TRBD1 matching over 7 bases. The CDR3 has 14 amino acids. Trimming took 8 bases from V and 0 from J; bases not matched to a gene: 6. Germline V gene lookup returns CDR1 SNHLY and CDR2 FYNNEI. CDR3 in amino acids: CASGGQAANYGYTF. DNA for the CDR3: TGTGCCAGCGGAGGACAGGCTGCTAACTATGGCTACACCTTC.